This T cell receptor beta chain was recovered during a study of blood T cell repertoires in COVID-19. This table comes from immunoSEQ multiplex PCR, and its TCRdb copy is limited to in-frame clones, with some not included. The sample includes about 400,000 clones, around nine tenths of them seen just once. CDR1 and CDR2 from the germline V gene are SGDLS and YYNGEE. This CDR3 has 15 amino acids. V trimming: 0 bases; J trimming: 4 bases; junction bases outside the gene matches: 4. This clone was observed a single time. This TCR derives from a woman in her 30s with acute COVID-19. Input material: PBMCs or T cells enriched from blood (not recorded which). The V and J genes are TRBV9 and TRBJ2-3, with 8 bases lining up with TRBD2. CDR3 residues: CASSVAGGAPDTQYF. The CDR3, as DNA: TGTGCCAGCAGCGTAGCGGGGGGGGCTCCAGATACGCAGTATTTT.